This T cell receptor (beta chain) was identified during a study of shared clonotypes between healthy human individuals. At the level of the study: There were three CD4 naive, three CD4 memory, two CD8 naive and one CD8 memory plates per donor. Study results and caveats: Larger estimated richness was generally seen in naive subsets than in memory subsets.

This CDR3 contains 14 residues. V dropped 2 bases and J dropped 0 bases, with 8 bases sitting between them. The germline gives CDR1 SGHRS, CDR2 YFSETQ. Assay used: immunoSEQ multiplex PCR; TCRdb lists only in-frame clones, some missing. Of 850,000 to 1,200,000 clones detected, around 76% appear once; the ten largest clones hold 1.4% to 1.5%. This clone occurred once. Its antigen is as yet unknown. From CD4+ cells came CD45RA+ naive and CD45RA-negative memory subsets. The sequence came from a man between 18 and 35 years old in good health. This chain links TRBV5-1 with TRBJ1-1; D gene uncertain. Sequenced sample: memory CD4+ T cells sorted from blood. As for subset: CD45RA-negative fraction. CDR3 sequence reads: CASSFETMNTEAFF. The CDR3 DNA reads TGCGCCAGCAGCTTCGAGACCATGAACACTGAAGCTTTCTTT.